This T cell receptor beta chain was sequenced for a study of control samples from healthy donors and cancer patients. The ends were cut back, 1 base at V and 5 bases at J, with 12 bases in the middle. Looked up from germline, CDR1 is SGHRS and CDR2 is YFSETQ. This CDR3 has 14 amino acids. Measured with immunoSEQ multiplex PCR; TCRdb has only the in-frame clones, and not every one. The sample has roughly 120,000 clones; more than 85% are singletons. This TCR derives from a man aged 50 or older with head and neck cancer. The sequenced sample consisted of PBMCs. The genes are TRBV5-1 and TRBJ2-5, with D perhaps TRBD2 (6 bases). DNA of the CDR3: TGCGCCAGCAGCTTGTCGTTAAGCGGGGAGACCCAGTACTTC. It is translated as CASSLSLSGETQYF.